The 12 T cell receptor beta chains listed next were all sequenced from one sample in a study of blood T cell repertoires in COVID-19. Method: immunoSEQ multiplex PCR; TCRdb's copy keeps in-frame clones and lacks some. The sample contains 93,000 or so clones, around 90% of which appear only once. The sample was peripheral blood. These receptors all come from a human donor in a cohort sampled during active COVID-19.

The chain is built from TRBV19 and TRBJ2-7; 10 nucleotides agree with TRBD1. The CDR3 extends over 18 amino acids. With 5 bases clipped from V and 1 base from J, the junction kept 14 bases outside the gene matches. In germline, CDR1 is LNHDA, CDR2 SQIVND (reference sequence). The CDR3 here is CASSSLGTGAFGSYEQYF. The CDR3 DNA sequence: TGTGCCAGTAGTTCCCTGGGGACAGGGGCATTCGGATCCTACGAGCAGTACTTC. Variable domain in full (rest from reference TRBV19 and TRBJ2-7): DGGITQSPKYLFRKEGQNVTLSCEQNLNHDAMYWYRQDPGQGLRLIYYSQIVNDFQKGDIAEGYSVSREKKESFPLTVTSAQKNPTAFYLCASSSLGTGAFGSYEQYFGPGTRLTVT.

The V and J genes are TRBV11-2 and TRBJ1-2; maybe TRBD1 (5 bases). Trimming shortened V by 1 base and J by 7 bases, and 7 bases separated the two germline ends. This CDR3 is built from 12 residues. Germline V gene sequence: CDR1 SGHAT, CDR2 FQNNGV. CDR3 residues: CASSLAQGGYTF. CDR3 coding DNA: TGTGCCAGCAGCTTAGCTCAGGGTGGCTACACCTTC. The variable domain in full, with the rest retrieved from reference TRBV11-2 and TRBJ1-2, is EAGVAQSPRYKIIEKRQSVAFWCNPISGHATLYWYQQILGQGPKLLIQFQNNGVVDDSQLPKDRFSAERLKGVDSTLKIQPAKLEDSAVYLCASSLAQGGYTFGSGTRLTVV.

This chain uses TRBV5-1 with TRBJ1-4, with 9 bases that match TRBD1. Germline V gene sequence: CDR1 SGHRS, CDR2 YFSETQ. The CDR3 has 16 residues. The J segment lost 3 bases and the V segment lost 4 bases, leaving 7 bases of the junction unmatched. In nucleotides, the CDR3 is TGCGCCAGCAGCAGGACAGGGGAAGGGTCTAATGAAAAACTGTTTTTT. This encodes CASSRTGEGSNEKLFF.

The rearrangement joins TRBV7-9 to TRBJ2-2; D remains unclear. Germline CDR1 is SEHNR and CDR2 is FQNEAQ (reference sequence). The CDR3 loop spans 16 amino acids. V was pared by 3 bases and J by 4 bases, with 15 bases between. CDR3 DNA sequence: TGTGCCAGCAGCTTCCCAAGTCGGGTTGGCACCGGGGAGCTGTTTTTT. Protein sequence: CASSFPSRVGTGELFF.

The chain joins TRBV20-1 to TRBJ2-7; TRBD1 matches 7 bases. Per germline, CDR1 DFQATT and CDR2 SNEGSKA (reference sequence). CDR3 length equals 11 residues. V was pared by 6 bases and J by 4 bases, with 3 bases of the junction left unmatched. The CDR3 coding sequence is TGCAGTGCAGTACAGGGGTACGAGCAGTACTTC. It yields the protein CSAVQGYEQYF.

A single count supports this clone. This chain joins TRBV18 and TRBJ2-1; 9 bases map to TRBD2. CDR3 length: 15 amino acids. The germline gives CDR1 KGHSH, CDR2 LQKENI. V gave up 6 bases and J gave up 8 bases; unmatched junction bases: 11. The CDR3, as DNA: TGTGCCAGCTCCCAGGGTAGCGGGAGTAGGCATGAGCAGTTCTTC. Translation gives CASSQGSGSRHEQFF.

The rearrangement links TRBV15 to TRBJ1-1, with a possible D match to TRBD1 (6 bases). This CDR3 comprises 13 residues. The germline gives CDR1 LNHNV, CDR2 YYDKDF (reference sequence). Trimming cost V 9 bases and J 5 bases, with 16 bases left between them. CDR3 nucleotide sequence: TGTGCCACAGCCCCTGGGGGCCAGACTGAAGCTTTCTTT. This sequence encodes CATAPGGQTEAFF.

The chain recombines TRBV5-6 with TRBJ2-7; 7 bases map to TRBD1. V gave up 3 bases and J gave up 6 bases; unmatched junction bases: 6. The CDR3 extends over 13 amino acids. CDR1 is SGHDT and CDR2 is YYEEEE in the germline V gene. This CDR3 is CASSWGQTFEQYF. CDR3 DNA sequence: TGTGCCAGCAGCTGGGGACAGACATTCGAGCAGTACTTC.

This chain connects TRBV3-1 (or the pseudogene TRBV3-2) to TRBJ1-1, with 8 bases aligning to TRBD1. There are 16 residues in the CDR3. Per the germline V gene, CDR1 is LGHDT and CDR2 is YNNKEL (reference sequence). After removal of 2 bases from V and 4 bases from J, the junction contained 9 bases not matched to a gene. CDR3 DNA sequence: TGTGCCAGCAGCCAATCAGGGGGCGGTGGGGGCACTGAAGCTTTCTTT. Amino acid sequence: CASSQSGGGGGTEAFF.

The chain is built from TRBV7-9 and TRBJ2-7, with no clear D. The germline V and J ends were trimmed by 5 bases and 6 bases, with 11 bases remaining between them. The CDR3 spans 12 residues. Germline values: CDR1 SEHNR, CDR2 FQNEAQ (reference sequence). The CDR3 spells CASSRSTGEQYF. CDR3 coding DNA: TGTGCCAGCAGCCGCTCTACGGGCGAGCAGTACTTC.

The chain couples TRBV7-9 to TRBJ1-2; 7 positions match TRBD1. The CDR3 length is 16 residues. With 4 bases clipped from V and 0 bases from J, the junction kept 8 bases outside the gene matches. Germline V gene sequence: CDR1 SEHNR, CDR2 FQNEAQ (reference sequence). The DNA for the CDR3 is TGTGCCAGCAGCTCTGGACAGGCAGGGACTAACTATGGCTACACCTTC. It codes for CASSSGQAGTNYGYTF.

The genes are TRBV19 and TRBJ1-2; D call uncertain. CDR3 size: 15 residues. The germline CDR1 and CDR2 sequences are LNHDA and SQIVND (reference sequence). Trimming stripped 0 bases from V and 4 bases from J, with 12 bases between. CDR3 sequence reads: CASSIDLVRFYGYTF. Here the CDR3 DNA reads TGTGCCAGTAGTATAGATCTGGTCAGATTCTATGGCTACACCTTC.